Following are 24 T cell receptor beta chains from one sample sequenced in a study of siplizumab effects on memory and regulatory T cells (dated by TCRdb to about 2019). The method was the immunoSEQ multiplex PCR assay. Not all clones reach the TCRdb copy of this immuneACCESS table, which keeps in-frame sequences only. Checked studies attribute under half of the gap to unresolved V genes and leave the rest unexplained. In all, the sample holds roughly 60,000 clones, and approximately 95% of those were seen once. The leading ten clones occupy 35% to 45% of the sample. Material for sequencing was CD8+ T cells sorted from blood. All receptors derive from a human donor in good health.

V gene TRBV5-5 combines with J gene TRBJ1-2; D uncertain. The ends were cut back, 0 bases at V and 7 bases at J, with 10 bases in the middle. The CDR3 loop spans 13 amino acids. The germline V gene has CDR1 SGHKS and CDR2 YYEKEE (reference sequence). The CDR3 protein is CASSLEVSGGYTF. DNA of the CDR3: TGTGCCAGCAGCTTGGAAGTGAGCGGTGGCTACACCTTC.

The genes are TRBV19 and TRBJ2-2; D not certain. V was pared by 11 bases and J by 1 base, with 11 bases between. Germline-derived CDR1 and CDR2 are LNHDA and SQIVND (reference sequence). CDR3 length: 13 residues. The CDR3 DNA follows: TGTGCCTACCTCCAGCAGAACACCGGGGAGCTGTTTTTT. Amino acids: CAYLQQNTGELFF.

The chain employs TRBV6-1 and TRBJ2-2; unclear D gene. The CDR3 spans 13 residues. V was clipped by 0 bases and J by 7 bases, with 6 bases between them. The germline V gene has CDR1 MNHNS and CDR2 SASEGT. The CDR3 region is CASSEAPGGELFF. The CDR3 DNA reads as TGTGCCAGCAGTGAAGCGCCAGGCGGGGAGCTGTTTTTT.

The V call is TRBV9, the J call TRBJ2-1, with D perhaps TRBD1 (7 bases). V lost 4 bases to trimming and J lost 1 base, with 21 bases between them. Germline values: CDR1 SGDLS, CDR2 YYNGEE. The CDR3 runs to 18 residues. The CDR3 is CASSRKPGGSGSYNEQFF. CDR3 sequence (DNA): TGTGCCAGCAGCCGAAAGCCAGGGGGGAGTGGGTCCTACAATGAGCAGTTCTTC.

The chain joins TRBV27 to TRBJ2-5; D unresolved. CDR3 length: 14 residues. Trimming shortened V by 4 bases and J by 4 bases, and 13 bases separated the two germline ends. Per the germline V gene, CDR1 is MNHEY and CDR2 is SMNVEV (reference sequence). CDR3 protein: CASSSLVLGETQYF. In nucleotides, the CDR3 is TGTGCCAGCAGTTCCCTTGTATTAGGAGAGACCCAGTACTTC.

This chain uses TRBV28 with TRBJ1-2; tentative D call: TRBD1 (5 bases). The CDR3 runs 14 residues. Germline CDR1 and CDR2: MDHEN and SYDVKM. Trimming stripped 5 bases from V and 5 bases from J, with 15 bases between. The CDR3 reads CASSPLDRRYGYTF. The DNA for the CDR3 is TGTGCCAGCAGTCCCTTAGACAGACGATATGGCTACACCTTC.

The chain is built from TRBV2 and TRBJ2-2; D is possibly TRBD2 (5 bases). This CDR3 region has 14 residues. Trimming removed 0 bases from V and 8 bases from J, with 10 bases in between. Germline CDR1 is SNHLY and CDR2 is FYNNEI. The CDR3 bases are TGTGCCAGCAGTGAAGCGCTTCGGGATGGGGAGCTGTTTTTT. This gives the protein CASSEALRDGELFF.

In nucleotides, the CDR3 is TGTGCCAGCAGTGGCAGACTAGCGGAGCGCACAGATACGCAGTATTTT. Its protein product is CASSGRLAERTDTQYF. This chain connects TRBV9 to TRBJ2-3; 9 positions match TRBD2. Trimming cost V 5 bases and J 1 base; bases outside gene matches: 8. The CDR3 loop spans 16 amino acids. Germline loops: CDR1 SGDLS, CDR2 YYNGEE.

This chain uses TRBV7-3 with TRBJ2-2; D uncertain. Trimming shortened V by 6 bases and J by 2 bases, and 13 bases separated the two germline ends. In germline, CDR1 is SGHTA, CDR2 FQGTGA. CDR3 length: 15 amino acids. In nucleotides, the CDR3 is TGTGCCAGCAGGCCGACGGAGAGTAACACCGGGGAGCTGTTTTTT. It translates to CASRPTESNTGELFF.

The rearrangement joins TRBV18 to TRBJ2-2; the D is unclear. CDR3 size: 14 residues. V lost 6 bases to trimming and J lost 1 base, with 9 bases between them. Germline V gene sequence: CDR1 KGHSH, CDR2 LQKENI. The CDR3 is CASSPAENTGELFF. CDR3 nucleotides: TGTGCCAGCTCTCCAGCAGAGAACACCGGGGAGCTGTTTTTT.

The chain joins TRBV5-5 to TRBJ2-7, with D possibly being TRBD1 (6 bases). Per the germline V gene, CDR1 is SGHKS and CDR2 is YYEKEE (reference sequence). Trimming pared 2 bases from V and 5 bases from J, leaving 17 bases between. This CDR3 region has 15 residues. CDR3 region: CASSFTDRPLDEQYF. The DNA of the CDR3 is TGTGCCAGCAGCTTCACGGACAGACCCCTGGACGAGCAGTACTTC. Filled out from reference TRBV5-5 and TRBJ2-7, the complete variable domain reads DAGVTQSPTHLIKTRGQQVTLRCSPISGHKSVSWYQQVLGQGPQFIFQYYEKEERGRGNFPDRFSARQFPNYSSELNVNALLLGDSALYLCASSFTDRPLDEQYFGPGTRLTVT.

The gene calls are TRBV7-8 and TRBJ2-6, with unresolved D. The CDR3 covers 18 residues. From germline, CDR1 is SGHVS and CDR2 FQNEAQ. V dropped 5 bases and J dropped 0 bases, with 17 bases sitting between them. CDR3 in DNA: TGTGCCAGCAGCCAAATTGGGATAGGATCCTCTGGGGCCAACGTCCTGACTTTC. Translated: CASSQIGIGSSGANVLTF. Together with reference TRBV7-8 and TRBJ2-6, the CDR3 gives the full variable domain: GAGVSQSPRYKVAKRGQDVALRCDPISGHVSLFWYQQALGQGPEFLTYFQNEAQLDKSGLPSDRFFAERPEGSVSTLKIQRTQQEDSAVYLCASSQIGIGSSGANVLTFGAGSRLTVL.

The J gene is TRBJ2-1, the V gene TRBV9; 13 positions match TRBD2. The CDR3 is 15 amino acids. Germline CDR1 and CDR2: SGDLS and YYNGEE. The J segment lost 9 bases and the V segment lost 4 bases, leaving 7 bases of the junction unmatched. The CDR3: CASSPSGLAGFEQFF. For the CDR3, the DNA is TGTGCCAGCAGCCCCTCGGGACTAGCGGGATTTGAGCAGTTCTTC.

The V and J genes are TRBV6-5 and TRBJ1-4, with D tentatively TRBD1 (6 bases). The germline V and J ends were trimmed by 5 bases and 7 bases, with 17 bases remaining between them. CDR3 length: 15 residues. Germline V lookup: CDR1 MNHEY, CDR2 SVGAGI. CDR3 sequence (DNA): TGTGCCAGCAGTCGGACGGGGGGCGCGGGTGAAAAACTGTTTTTT. It is translated as CASSRTGGAGEKLFF.

The chain combines TRBV28 with TRBJ1-2, with D possibly matching TRBD1 (5 bases). The germline V gene has CDR1 MDHEN and CDR2 SYDVKM. CDR3 length: 16 amino acids. The germline V and J ends were trimmed by 10 bases and 1 base, with 22 bases remaining between them. CDR3: CATFSGARLGNYGYTF. The CDR3 coding sequence is TGTGCCACCTTCAGTGGGGCAAGGTTGGGTAACTATGGCTACACCTTC.

The chain has TRBV27 and TRBJ1-2; 9 bases align to TRBD1. V lost 5 bases and J lost 8; bases outside the gene matches: 9. The V gene's germline CDR1 is MNHEY and CDR2 SMNVEV (reference sequence). This CDR3 is built from 14 residues. For the CDR3, the DNA is TGTGCCAGCAGTCCCCGGGACAGGGCTTTAGGCTACACCTTC. It translates to CASSPRDRALGYTF.

This CDR3 is CASSQDPLSYEQYF. The CDR3 DNA reads TGTGCCAGCAGCCAAGATCCCCTCTCCTACGAGCAGTACTTC. This sequence joins TRBV4-2 and TRBJ2-7; D remains ambiguous. Trimming shortened V by 0 bases and J by 0 bases, and 6 bases separated the two germline ends. This CDR3 contains 14 residues. Germline loops: CDR1 LGHNA, CDR2 YNFKEQ.

The rearrangement uses TRBV10-3 and TRBJ1-2; TRBD1 is a possible D gene (5 bases). Per germline, CDR1 ENHRY and CDR2 SYGVKD. V was clipped by 0 bases and J by 7 bases, with 12 bases between them. The CDR3 extends over 14 amino acids. For the CDR3, the DNA is TGTGCCATCAGTGAGTCGAGTGCAGGGTTTGGCTACACCTTC. As protein: CAISESSAGFGYTF.

This clone has only one observation. The rearrangement joins TRBV30 to TRBJ2-1; tentative D call: TRBD1 (6 bases). Per the germline V gene, CDR1 is GTSNPN and CDR2 is SVGIG (reference sequence). With 2 bases removed from V and 5 bases from J, the gap between germline ends came to 7 bases. This CDR3 is 12 amino acids long. The chain's CDR3 is CAWSRGNNEQFF. CDR3 sequence (DNA): TGTGCCTGGAGTAGGGGGAACAATGAGCAGTTCTTC.

The chain is built from TRBV18 and TRBJ2-2; maybe TRBD1 (5 bases). Trimming shortened V by 3 bases and J by 5 bases, and 7 bases separated the two germline ends. The CDR3 length is 13 residues. Germline V gene data show CDR1 as KGHSH and CDR2 as LQKENI. CDR3 protein: CASSPTDTGELFF. As DNA, the CDR3 is TGTGCCAGCTCACCGACAGATACCGGGGAGCTGTTTTTT.

CDR3 DNA: TGTGCCAGCGGGAGTTGGGGACTATCGAACACCGGGGAGCTGTTTTTT. The encoded protein is CASGSWGLSNTGELFF. This chain links TRBV27 with TRBJ2-2, with 7 bases aligning to TRBD2. Trimming cost V 8 bases and J 0 bases; bases outside gene matches: 9. This CDR3 is 16 amino acids long. Per the germline V gene, CDR1 is MNHEY and CDR2 is SMNVEV (reference sequence).

The V and J genes are TRBV19 and TRBJ1-1; D gene ambiguous. CDR1 and CDR2 (germline): LNHDA, SQIVND (reference sequence). Trimming cost V 5 bases and J 1 base, with 14 bases left between them. The CDR3 sequence is 15 residues long. The DNA of the CDR3 is TGTGCCAGTAGTCCCCGGAGTTCCCCGAACACTGAAGCTTTCTTT. It specifies CASSPRSSPNTEAFF.

This clone has just one count. The genes are TRBV4-3 and TRBJ2-1; D may be TRBD2 (5 bases). The CDR3 has 15 residues. Trimming left V 6 bases short and J 0 bases short, with 12 bases between. Germline values: CDR1 LGHNA, CDR2 YSLEER. CDR3 protein: CASRDTTSSYNEQFF. CDR3 nucleotides: TGCGCCAGCAGAGACACAACTAGCTCCTACAATGAGCAGTTCTTC.

This chain joins TRBV19 and TRBJ2-5; perhaps TRBD1 as D (6 bases). The CDR3 contains 15 residues. V was clipped by 3 bases and J by 0 bases, with 11 bases between them. Germline V gives CDR1 LNHDA, CDR2 SQIVND (reference sequence). CDR3 amino acids: CASSIRTAYQETQYF. The CDR3 nucleotides are TGTGCCAGTAGTATTCGGACAGCGTACCAAGAGACCCAGTACTTC. Based on the CDR3 plus reference TRBV19 and TRBJ2-5, the full variable domain is DGGITQSPKYLFRKEGQNVTLSCEQNLNHDAMYWYRQDPGQGLRLIYYSQIVNDFQKGDIAEGYSVSREKKESFPLTVTSAQKNPTAFYLCASSIRTAYQETQYFGPGTRLLVL.